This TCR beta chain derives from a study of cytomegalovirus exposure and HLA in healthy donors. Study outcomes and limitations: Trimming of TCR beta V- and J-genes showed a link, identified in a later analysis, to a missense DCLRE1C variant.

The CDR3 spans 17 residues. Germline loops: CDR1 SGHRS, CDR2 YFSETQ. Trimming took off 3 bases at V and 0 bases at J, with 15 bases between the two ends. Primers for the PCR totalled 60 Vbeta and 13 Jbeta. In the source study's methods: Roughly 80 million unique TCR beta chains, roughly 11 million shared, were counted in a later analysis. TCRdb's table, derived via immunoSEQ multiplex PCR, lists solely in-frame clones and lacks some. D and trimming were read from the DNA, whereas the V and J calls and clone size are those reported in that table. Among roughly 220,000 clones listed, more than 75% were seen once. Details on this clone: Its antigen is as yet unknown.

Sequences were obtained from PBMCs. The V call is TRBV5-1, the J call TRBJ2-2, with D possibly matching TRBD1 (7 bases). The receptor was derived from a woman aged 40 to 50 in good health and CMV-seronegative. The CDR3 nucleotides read TGCGCCAGCAGCTACTACGGAGGGACAGCGAACACCGGGGAGCTGTTTTTT. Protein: CASSYYGGTANTGELFF.